The present entry profiles one T cell receptor (beta chain) with its context. Its antigen is not known. This sample was taken from a study of T cells in localized non-small cell lung cancer. The table came from immunoSEQ multiplex PCR; TCRdb's copy has only in-frame clones and leaves some out. Here the sample spans approximately 2,300 clones, 24% being singletons. Study-wide results and caveats: Within adjacent lung there appeared a median approximately 58 of the top 100 tumor clones. Sequencing involved a lone tumor region, leaving heterogeneity possible. Peak T cell clonality was found in uninvolved adjacent lung, exceeding tumor.

Sequences were derived from lung tumor tissue, sampled before any cancer treatment. This clonotype originated in a woman aged 35-75 years with stage II lung adenocarcinoma.

The CDR3 sequence: CASSVEGGSSTDTQYF. CDR3 DNA: TGTGCCAGCAGCGTAGAAGGCGGGAGTTCCACAGATACGCAGTATTTT. V usage is TRBV9 and J usage is TRBJ2-3; 7 bases match TRBD2. The CDR3 is 16 residues long. Germline CDR1 SGDLS, CDR2 YYNGEE. Trimming at V came to 0 bases and at J to 2 bases, leaving 6 bases not matched to a gene. Based on the CDR3 plus reference TRBV9 and TRBJ2-3, the full variable domain is DSGVTQTPKHLITATGQRVTLRCSPRSGDLSVYWYQQSLDQGLQFLIQYYNGEERAKGNILERFSAQQFPDLHSELNLSSLELGDSALYFCASSVEGGSSTDTQYFGPGTRLTVL.